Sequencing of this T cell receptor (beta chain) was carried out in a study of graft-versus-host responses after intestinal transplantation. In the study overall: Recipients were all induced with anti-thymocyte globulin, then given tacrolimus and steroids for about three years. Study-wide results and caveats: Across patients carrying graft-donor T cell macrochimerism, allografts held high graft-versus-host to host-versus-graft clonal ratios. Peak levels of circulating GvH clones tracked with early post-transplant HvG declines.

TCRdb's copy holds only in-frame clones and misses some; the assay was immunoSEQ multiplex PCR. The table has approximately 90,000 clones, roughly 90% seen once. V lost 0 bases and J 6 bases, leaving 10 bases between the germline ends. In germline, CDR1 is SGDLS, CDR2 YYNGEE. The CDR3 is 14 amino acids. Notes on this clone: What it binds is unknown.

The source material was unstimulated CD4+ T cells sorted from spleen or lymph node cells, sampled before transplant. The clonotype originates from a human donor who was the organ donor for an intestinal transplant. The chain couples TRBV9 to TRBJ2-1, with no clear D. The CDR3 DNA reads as TGTGCCAGCAGCGTAGGCACAGCCGGCAATGAGCAGTTCTTC. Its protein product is CASSVGTAGNEQFF.